This TCR beta chain stems from a study of cytomegalovirus exposure and HLA in healthy donors. Whole-study findings and limits: A later analysis appeared to link common viral pathogens to several of the most significant clusters.

Trimming took 0 bases from V and 8 from J, leaving 8 bases between them. This CDR3 comprises 13 residues. In germline, CDR1 is SGDLS, CDR2 YYNGEE. PCR amplification relied on 60 Vbeta primers (plus 13 Jbeta primers). Method: immunoSEQ multiplex PCR; TCRdb's copy keeps in-frame clones and lacks some. The sample holds fewer than 110,000 clones, 73% seen once. Notes on this clone: What it binds is not known.

This TCR came from a man under 40 in good health and CMV-seronegative. Sequenced material: PBMCs. The chain links TRBV9 to TRBJ1-4, with D possibly matching TRBD1 (6 bases). The CDR3: CASSVGQDEKLFF. The CDR3 nucleotides read TGTGCCAGCAGCGTAGGACAGGACGAAAAACTGTTTTTT. Full variable domain (missing parts from reference TRBV9 and TRBJ1-4): DSGVTQTPKHLITATGQRVTLRCSPRSGDLSVYWYQQSLDQGLQFLIQYYNGEERAKGNILERFSAQQFPDLHSELNLSSLELGDSALYFCASSVGQDEKLFFGSGTQLSVL.